The 27 T cell receptor beta chains below were found in one sample sequenced in a study of blood T cell repertoires in COVID-19. The table came from immunoSEQ multiplex PCR; TCRdb's copy has only in-frame clones and leaves some out. The sample records more than 150,000 clones, around 85% being singletons. The sequenced sample consisted of peripheral blood. Every receptor here comes from a man in his 70s with active or convalescent COVID-19.

J is TRBJ1-2 and V is TRBV29-1; TRBD1 matches at 8 bases. The CDR3 loop spans 13 amino acids. Germline V gives CDR1 SQVTM, CDR2 ANQGSEA. V gave up 7 bases and J gave up 5 bases; unmatched junction bases: 9. CDR3 bases: TGCAGCGGAACCCCCGGGACAGGTTATGGCTACACCTTC. This translates into CSGTPGTGYGYTF.

The chain links TRBV7-2 to TRBJ1-1; no clear D. This CDR3 comprises 16 residues. The germline V and J ends were trimmed by 2 bases and 6 bases, with 19 bases remaining between them. The germline V gene encodes CDR1 SGHTA and CDR2 FQGNSA. CDR3 in amino acids: CASSLSSASGKAEAFF. The CDR3 bases are TGTGCCAGCAGCTTATCCTCGGCCTCGGGGAAGGCTGAAGCTTTCTTT.

This sequence joins TRBV4-1 and TRBJ1-2, with a tentative D call TRBD1 (5 bases). CDR1 and CDR2 from the germline V gene are MGHRA and YSYEKL. With 1 base removed from V and 4 bases from J, the gap between germline ends came to 19 bases. CDR3 size: 17 residues. The CDR3 loop reads CASSQGSSWTSTYGYTF. CDR3 coding DNA: TGCGCCAGCAGCCAAGGGTCCTCGTGGACAAGTACCTATGGCTACACCTTC.

The chain carries TRBV6-5 and TRBJ1-2; no definite D call. This CDR3 has 14 residues. The V gene lost 4 bases and the J gene lost 7 bases, with 16 bases spanning the gap. Looked up from germline, CDR1 is MNHEY and CDR2 is SVGAGI. In DNA, the CDR3 is TGTGCCAGCAGTTTCTCGGGAATTCGGGGTGGCTACACCTTC. This sequence encodes CASSFSGIRGGYTF.

The gene calls are TRBV7-8 and TRBJ1-1; D is ambiguous. Trimming cost V 2 bases and J 1 base, with 11 bases left between them. This CDR3 region has 15 residues. Germline-derived CDR1 and CDR2 are SGHVS and FQNEAQ. The CDR3: CASSLSGSRNTEAFF. In DNA form, the CDR3 reads TGTGCCAGCAGCTTAAGCGGTTCCAGGAACACTGAAGCTTTCTTT.

This rearrangement joins TRBV21-1 to TRBJ1-4; TRBD1 reflects the table's D call only, with no check against the DNA. TRBV21-1 is designated a pseudogene. The CDR3 loop spans 17 amino acids. CDR3 sequence: CASSYHPTEGARKKLFF. In DNA, the CDR3 is TGTGCCAGCAGCTATCATCCTACCGAGGGGGCGAGGAAAAAACTGTTTTTT.

The sample holds a few counts of this clone. CDR3 nucleotides: TGTGCCAGCAGCTCGGACAGGGCGTACTATGGCTACACCTTC. It translates to CASSSDRAYYGYTF. The chain employs TRBV5-4 and TRBJ1-2; 8 bases fit TRBD1. J was trimmed by 3 bases and V by 3 bases; bases with no gene match: 4. Germline V gene sequence: CDR1 SGHNT, CDR2 YYREEE (reference sequence). The CDR3 contains 14 residues.

The chain carries TRBV19 and TRBJ1-3; D gene unclear. The CDR3 contains 14 residues. Trimming left V 7 bases short and J 7 bases short, with 17 bases between. Germline V CDR1 and CDR2: LNHDA, SQIVND (reference sequence). CDR3 residues: CASTSPHLGNTIYF. CDR3 nucleotides: TGTGCCAGTACTTCACCCCATCTCGGGAACACCATATATTTT.

The chain recombines TRBV4-3 with TRBJ2-1; 7 bases map to TRBD2. The V gene end was trimmed by 0 bases and the J gene end by 3 bases; junction bases not matched to a gene: 5. Germline V gene lookup returns CDR1 LGHNA and CDR2 YSLEER. The CDR3 has 16 residues. In nucleotides, the CDR3 is TGCGCCAGCAGCCAAGATTGGAGCGGGGACTACAATGAGCAGTTCTTC. This gives the protein CASSQDWSGDYNEQFF.

The V gene is TRBV7-2, the J gene TRBJ2-6, with no clear D. Trimming took 6 bases from V and 0 from J, leaving 9 bases between them. The CDR3 runs to 15 residues. Looked up from germline, CDR1 is SGHTA and CDR2 is FQGNSA. CDR3 amino acids: CASSFTTSGANVLTF. CDR3 DNA sequence: TGTGCCAGCAGTTTCACTACCTCTGGGGCCAACGTCCTGACTTTC.

In nucleotides, the CDR3 is TGTGCCAGCAGTATCTCCCCCGGGGAGCTGTTTTTT. This translates into CASSISPGELFF. The rearrangement joins TRBV28 to TRBJ2-2, with D unresolved. Germline-derived CDR1 and CDR2 are MDHEN and SYDVKM. Deletions cut 5 bases from V and 6 bases from J, with 7 bases between. This CDR3 has 12 amino acids. Combining the CDR3 with reference TRBV28 and TRBJ2-2 gives the whole variable domain DVKVTQSSRYLVKRTGEKVFLECVQDMDHENMFWYRQDPGLGLRLIYFSYDVKMKEKGDIPEGYSVSREKKERFSLILESASTNQTSMYLCASSISPGELFFGEGSRLTVL.

The chain couples TRBV4-2 to TRBJ1-4; a possible D gene is TRBD1 (6 bases). V was cut by 1 base and J by 8 bases, with 11 bases left in between. Per germline, CDR1 LGHNA and CDR2 YNFKEQ. The CDR3 runs to 14 residues. The CDR3 sequence: CASSQAGQLEKLFF. The CDR3 region has the DNA TGTGCCAGCAGCCAAGCCGGACAGTTAGAAAAACTGTTTTTT.

The rearrangement links TRBV11-3 to TRBJ1-1; 9 bases map to TRBD1. Germline V gives CDR1 SGHNT, CDR2 YENEEA. This CDR3 spans 12 amino acids. Unmatched junction bases numbered 5, after V lost 4 bases and J lost 11 bases. The CDR3 DNA follows: TGTGCCAGCAGCTCCGGACAGGGGCTGGCTTTCTTT. This sequence encodes CASSSGQGLAFF.

The chain is built from TRBV9 and TRBJ2-2, with 8 positions matching TRBD1. V trimming: 5 bases; J trimming: 6 bases; junction bases outside the gene matches: 9. CDR3 length equals 15 residues. Germline values: CDR1 SGDLS, CDR2 YYNGEE. CDR3 in amino acids: CASSAGQGLSGELFF. CDR3 coding DNA: TGTGCCAGCAGTGCCGGACAGGGCCTATCCGGGGAGCTGTTTTTT.

The rearrangement joins TRBV7-9 to TRBJ2-4, with a possible D match to TRBD1 (5 bases). The CDR3 covers 16 residues. V lost 4 bases, J lost 0 bases, and 13 bases lay in between. CDR1 SEHNR and CDR2 FQNEAQ come from the germline V gene (reference sequence). CDR3 protein: CASSSLPGLAKNIQYF. The CDR3 DNA reads as TGTGCCAGCAGCTCCCTCCCAGGGCTAGCCAAAAACATTCAGTACTTC.

This clone has more than one count but fewer than ten. The chain is built from TRBV5-1 and TRBJ2-5; 12 nucleotides match TRBD1. J gave up 3 bases and V 4 bases, and 1 base lay outside the gene matches. Germline CDR1 is SGHRS and CDR2 is YFSETQ. CDR3 size: 14 residues. In DNA, the CDR3 is TGCGCCAGCAGCGGGACAGGGGGCAAAGAGACCCAGTACTTC. Residues: CASSGTGGKETQYF.

This clone was detected only a few times. V and J are TRBV18 and TRBJ2-5, with D perhaps matching TRBD2 (5 bases). The CDR3 covers 16 residues. V dropped 0 bases and J dropped 1 base, with 12 bases sitting between them. Germline V gives CDR1 KGHSH, CDR2 LQKENI. The CDR3 reads CASSPPGIGPQETQYF. CDR3 DNA: TGTGCCAGCTCACCACCCGGGATAGGTCCCCAAGAGACCCAGTACTTC.

This clone was recorded a few times. The rearrangement joins TRBV11-2 to TRBJ2-7, with D perhaps matching TRBD1 (6 bases). The V end lost 6 bases, the J end lost 2 bases, and 14 bases lay between the germline ends. This CDR3 is built from 14 residues. Germline-derived CDR1 and CDR2 are SGHAT and FQNNGV. The CDR3 loop is CASRSTGTTYEQYF. CDR3 nucleotide sequence: TGTGCCAGCAGATCGACCGGGACAACCTACGAGCAGTACTTC.

The CDR3 reads CASRGTSGSEQFF. The CDR3, as DNA: TGCGCCAGCAGAGGGACTAGCGGGAGTGAGCAGTTCTTC. The V call is TRBV10-2, the J call TRBJ2-1; 14 bases are shared with TRBD2. Germline lookup yields CDR1 WSHSY and CDR2 SAAADI. The CDR3 has 13 amino acids. J gave up 9 bases and V 6 bases, and 1 base lay outside the gene matches.

The chain uses TRBV9 and TRBJ1-4; TRBD1 agrees at 7 bases. Losses at the gene ends were 3 bases for V and 6 bases for J; bases not matched to a gene: 8. The CDR3 length is 15 residues. The germline gives CDR1 SGDLS, CDR2 YYNGEE. The DNA of the CDR3 is TGTGCCAGCAGCGGCCAGGGGGGACCGTATGAAAAACTGTTTTTT. Translating it yields CASSGQGGPYEKLFF.

The chain combines TRBV18 with TRBJ1-4; D not certain. The CDR3 spans 14 residues. Trimming took 2 bases from V and 3 from J, leaving 7 bases between them. CDR1 and CDR2 (germline): KGHSH, LQKENI. CDR3 in DNA: TGTGCCAGCTCACCATTGGCCCCTAATGAAAAACTGTTTTTT. Translation gives CASSPLAPNEKLFF.

The chain links TRBV6-2 or TRBV6-3 to TRBJ2-1, with TRBD2 matching over 13 bases. Germline loops: CDR1 MNHEY, CDR2 SVGEGT. The CDR3 extends over 19 amino acids. V gave up 5 bases and J gave up 1 base; unmatched junction bases: 11. The CDR3 DNA reads as TGTGCCAGCAGTACCGGACTAGCGGGGGACCCTGGGTCCTACAATGAGCAGTTCTTC. As protein: CASSTGLAGDPGSYNEQFF.

The rearrangement joins TRBV3-1 (or the pseudogene TRBV3-2) to TRBJ1-4, with D perhaps matching TRBD1 (5 bases). Looked up from germline, CDR1 is LGHDT and CDR2 is YNNKEL (reference sequence). The germline V and J ends were trimmed by 6 bases and 0 bases, with 8 bases remaining between them. The CDR3 runs 14 residues. CDR3 in DNA: TGTGCCAGCAGACCGACAGCAACTAATGAAAAACTGTTTTTT. Translated, it gives CASRPTATNEKLFF.

In this sample, this clone turned up once. The chain uses TRBV7-6 and TRBJ1-4; 7 bases map to TRBD1. Germline V gene lookup returns CDR1 SGHVS and CDR2 FNYEAQ. V was clipped by 1 base and J by 0 bases; unmatched bases: 8. The CDR3 totals 18 residues. The CDR3 DNA sequence: TGTGCCAGCAGCTTAGTGCTAACGGGGACAGCAACTAATGAAAAACTGTTTTTT. Residues: CASSLVLTGTATNEKLFF.

The chain joins TRBV19 to TRBJ1-5; tentative D call: TRBD1 (6 bases). Trimming cost V 5 bases and J 4 bases, with 12 bases left between them. The CDR3 extends over 14 amino acids. The germline V gene encodes CDR1 LNHDA and CDR2 SQIVND (reference sequence). The CDR3 DNA is TGTGCCAGTAGTCCAACACAGGGTAATCAGCCCCAGCATTTT. Translated: CASSPTQGNQPQHF.

A word on this clone: Within the sample, other DNA sequences also encode this same CDR3. V is TRBV11-1 and J is TRBJ1-5, with TRBD1 matching 10 bases. The CDR3 extends over 15 amino acids. The V segment lost 5 bases and the J segment 2 bases; nucleotides outside the gene matches: 3. CDR1 SGHAT and CDR2 FQDESV come from the germline V gene (reference sequence). CDR3 residues: CASSPGTGGNQPQHF. The CDR3, as DNA: TGTGCCAGCAGCCCTGGGACAGGGGGCAATCAGCCCCAGCATTTT.

This clone was detected only once. V and J are TRBV6-2 or TRBV6-3 and TRBJ1-2, with no clear D. This CDR3 is built from 13 residues. Trimming left V 2 bases short and J 7 bases short, with 11 bases between. Germline loops: CDR1 MNHEY, CDR2 SVGEGT. This CDR3 is CASSYVLPGGYTF. The CDR3 nucleotides are TGTGCCAGCAGTTACGTTCTCCCGGGTGGCTACACCTTC.